This is a list of T cell receptor beta chains from one sample in a study of CD8 T cells in Susac syndrome. Each CDR3 protein gets one entry after TCRdb re-called the immunoSEQ multiplex PCR reads with MiXCR. The top ten hold approximately 0.31% of the sample, which has some 95,000 distinct CDR3 sequences, 90% to 95% seen once. The sequenced sample consisted of CD8+ T cells from PBMCs. The receptor set was obtained from a human donor in good health. CDR3s include the opening cysteine and the closing phenylalanine or tryptophan. Each record gives: CDR3 length, clone size, D gene, J gene, V gene, CDR3 protein, CDR3 DNA. The D gene is left open where the match is weak. Clone size is shown for a subset of rows, as once, few, many or a class of expanded clone.

15	-	-	TRBJ2-5	TRBV2	CASSSGLGYRETQYF	TGTGCCAGCAGTAGCGGGTTGGGGTATCGGGAGACCCAGTACTTC
10	-	-	TRBJ1-1	TRBV29-1	CSAENTEAFF	TGCAGCGCTGAGAACACTGAAGCTTTCTTT
14	-	-	TRBJ2-7	TRBV3-1	CASSQGARPYEQYF	TGTGCCAGCAGCCAGGGGGCCCGCCCCTACGAGCAGTACTTC
14	-	-	TRBJ2-5	TRBV24-1	CATSPGAWEETQYF	TGTGCCACCAGCCCAGGGGCGTGGGAAGAGACCCAGTACTTC
12	-	-	TRBJ1-1	TRBV5-1	CASSLAPDEAFF	TGCGCCAGCAGCTTGGCCCCGGATGAAGCTTTCTTT
12	-	-	TRBJ1-2	TRBV12-3/TRBV12-4	CASSLERWSYTF	TGTGCCAGCAGCCTAGAGCGGTGGAGCTACACCTTC
15	-	-	TRBJ2-5	TRBV7-9	CASSSSGLPQETQYF	TGTGCCAGCAGCTCGTCCGGACTACCTCAAGAGACCCAGTACTTC
13	-	TRBD1	TRBJ1-2	TRBV29-1	CSVEVWGQYGYTF	TGCAGCGTTGAAGTTTGGGGACAGTATGGCTACACCTTC
13	-	-	TRBJ1-1	TRBV29-1	CSVEGGADTEAFF	TGCAGCGTTGAAGGCGGGGCGGACACTGAAGCTTTCTTT
16	-	-	TRBJ1-2	TRBV19	CASSVASGHGGDGYTF	TGTGCCAGTAGTGTCGCATCGGGACACGGAGGGGATGGCTACACCTTC
15	-	TRBD2	TRBJ2-1	TRBV15	CATSRETSGGNEQFF	TGTGCCACCAGCAGAGAGACTAGCGGGGGAAATGAGCAGTTCTTC
15	-	-	TRBJ1-4	TRBV7-9	CASSLRGLTNEKLFF	TGTGCCAGCAGCTTAAGGGGGTTAACTAATGAAAAACTGTTTTTT
15	-	-	TRBJ2-2	TRBV30	CAWSVPRENTGELFF	TGTGCCTGGAGTGTCCCCAGGGAGAACACCGGGGAGCTGTTTTTT
13	-	-	TRBJ2-7	TRBV20-1	CSASFTGSYEQYF	TGCAGTGCTTCATTTACAGGGAGCTACGAGCAGTACTTC
12	-	TRBD1	TRBJ1-1	TRBV5-6	CASSPQGVEAFF	TGTGCCAGCAGCCCACAGGGGGTTGAAGCTTTCTTT
11	once	-	TRBJ2-3	TRBV6-1	CASGGADTQYF	TGTGCCAGCGGAGGGGCAGATACGCAGTATTTT
13	-	TRBD1	TRBJ2-7	TRBV29-1	CSVSSGQVREQYF	TGCAGCGTTTCCTCCGGACAGGTACGCGAGCAGTACTTC
15	-	TRBD2	TRBJ2-1	TRBV27	CASSLSGGAIDEQFF	TGTGCCAGCAGTTTGAGCGGGGGGGCCATCGATGAGCAGTTCTTC
14	-	-	TRBJ1-5	TRBV23-1	CASSQVHFNQPQHF	TGCGCCAGCAGTCAAGTCCATTTCAATCAGCCCCAGCATTTT
15	-	TRBD1	TRBJ2-1	TRBV13	CASSSLTDRASEQFF	TGTGCCAGCAGCTCGCTCACCGACAGGGCGAGTGAGCAGTTCTTC
13	once	-	TRBJ2-7	TRBV5-4	CASSFYGRVEQYF	TGTGCCAGCAGCTTTTACGGTAGGGTTGAGCAGTACTTC
13	-	-	TRBJ1-1	TRBV29-1	CSVEDLDSTEAFF	TGCAGCGTTGAAGATCTGGACAGTACTGAAGCTTTCTTT
13	-	-	TRBJ2-1	TRBV9	CASSVDSYNEQFF	TGTGCCAGCAGCGTAGACTCCTACAATGAGCAGTTCTTC
14	few	TRBD1	TRBJ2-7	TRBV2	CASTTGKGPNEQYF	TGTGCCAGCACGACAGGGAAGGGCCCCAACGAGCAGTACTTC
13	-	-	TRBJ1-2	TRBV7-6	CASSGGGDYGYTF	TGTGCCAGCAGCGGTGGGGGAGACTATGGCTACACCTTC
16	-	-	TRBJ2-1	TRBV29-1	CSAGPWSGAGDNEQFF	TGCAGCGCCGGACCCTGGTCGGGGGCGGGAGACAATGAGCAGTTCTTC
15	-	TRBD2	TRBJ2-7	TRBV7-7	CASSLGASGDYEQYF	TGTGCCAGCAGCCTGGGGGCTAGCGGGGATTACGAGCAGTACTTC
15	-	TRBD1	TRBJ1-1	TRBV9	CASSGGDRGYTEAFF	TGTGCCAGCAGCGGGGGGGACAGGGGGTACACTGAAGCTTTCTTT
14	-	-	TRBJ1-1	TRBV4-1	CASSQVEGGAEAFF	TGCGCCAGCAGCCAAGTAGAAGGAGGGGCAGAAGCTTTCTTT
14	-	-	TRBJ1-1	TRBV19	CASSGGGEGTEAFF	TGTGCCAGTAGTGGGGGAGGGGAAGGCACTGAAGCTTTCTTT
17	-	TRBD2	TRBJ2-7	TRBV4-2	CASSQDQGIAGGWEQYF	TGTGCCAGCAGCCAAGATCAAGGAATAGCGGGGGGGTGGGAGCAGTACTTC
12	-	-	TRBJ1-1	TRBV27	CASSAQGGEAFF	TGTGCCAGCAGTGCCCAGGGAGGTGAAGCTTTCTTT
14	-	TRBD2	TRBJ2-5	TRBV6-6	CASTPSGGRETQYF	TGTGCCAGCACCCCTAGCGGGGGGCGGGAGACCCAGTACTTC
15	-	-	TRBJ2-5	TRBV5-4	CASSVSGWGGETQYF	TGTGCCAGCAGCGTGTCAGGATGGGGCGGGGAGACCCAGTACTTC
15	-	-	TRBJ2-3	TRBV9	CASSVVGLPRDTQYF	TGTGCCAGCAGCGTAGTTGGACTCCCTCGGGATACGCAGTATTTT
14	-	-	TRBJ2-5	TRBV4-2	CASSQLLAGETQYF	TGTGCCAGCAGCCAGCTTCTAGCCGGAGAGACCCAGTACTTC